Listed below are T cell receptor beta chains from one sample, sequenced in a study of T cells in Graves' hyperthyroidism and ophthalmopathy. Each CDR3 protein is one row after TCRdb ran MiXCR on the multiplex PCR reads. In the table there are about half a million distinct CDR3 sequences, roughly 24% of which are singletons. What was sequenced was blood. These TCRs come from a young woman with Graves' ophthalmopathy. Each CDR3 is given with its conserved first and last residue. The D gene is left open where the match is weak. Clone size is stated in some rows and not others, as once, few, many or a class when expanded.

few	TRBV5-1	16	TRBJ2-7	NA	TGCGCCAGCAGCTTGGTCGGGGGGCTGGACTCCTACGAGCAGTACTTC	CASSLVGGLDSYEQYF
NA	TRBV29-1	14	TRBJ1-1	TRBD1	TGCAGCGTTGACGGCGGGACAGGAAACACTGAAGCTTTCTTT	CSVDGGTGNTEAFF
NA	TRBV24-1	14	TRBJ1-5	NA	TGTGCCACAGATTCGGGGGAAGGAGGGCAGCCCCAGCATTTT	CATDSGEGGQPQHF
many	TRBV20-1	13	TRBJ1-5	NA	TGCAGTGCTAGTTATAACCATCACCAGCCCCAGCATTTT	CSASYNHHQPQHF
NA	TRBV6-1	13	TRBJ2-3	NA	TGTGCCACCCCCCCGACAGGATTAGATACGCAGTATTTT	CATPPTGLDTQYF
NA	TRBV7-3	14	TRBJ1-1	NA	TGTGCCAGCAGCTTAAGAGGGGTGGGCACTGAATCTTTCTTT	CASSLRGVGTESFF
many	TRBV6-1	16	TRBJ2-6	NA	TGTGCCAGCAGTGAAGCAGGGCTCTCTGGGGCCAACGTCCTGACTTTC	CASSEAGLSGANVLTF
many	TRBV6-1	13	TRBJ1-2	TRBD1	TGTGCCAGCAGTAAACAGGGGGCGGGCGGCTACACCTTC	CASSKQGAGGYTF
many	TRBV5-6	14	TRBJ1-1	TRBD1	TGTGCCAGCAGCCAGGACAGGGGGCTCACTGAAGCTTTCTTT	CASSQDRGLTEAFF
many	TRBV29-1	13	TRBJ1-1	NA	TGCAGCGTTAAGAAATTCGAGGGCACTGAAGCTTTCTTT	CSVKKFEGTEAFF
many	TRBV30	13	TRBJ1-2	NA	TGTGCCTGGAGTGTCGACGGTAGCTATGGCTACACCTTC	CAWSVDGSYGYTF
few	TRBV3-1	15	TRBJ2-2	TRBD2	TGTGCCAGCAGCCAAGATCTAGCGGGGGAGCCTGAGCTGTTTTTT	CASSQDLAGEPELFF
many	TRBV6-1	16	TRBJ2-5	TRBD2	TGTGCCAGCAGGGTATTAGCGGGGGGCATCCAAGAGACCCAGTACTTC	CASRVLAGGIQETQYF
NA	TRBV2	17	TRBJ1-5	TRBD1	TGTGCCAGCAGGAACCGACAGGGTATGGACGGCAATCAGCCCCAGCATTTT	CASRNRQGMDGNQPQHF
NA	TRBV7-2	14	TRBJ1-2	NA	TGTGCCAGCAGCTTAACGAATCGAAACTATGGCTACACCTTC	CASSLTNRNYGYTF
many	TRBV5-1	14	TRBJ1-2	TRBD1	TGCGCCAGCAGCAAACAGGGGGCCAACTATGGCTACACCTTC	CASSKQGANYGYTF
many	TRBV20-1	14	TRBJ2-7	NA	TGCAGTGCTAGACAGTACTCAAGCTCCTACGAGCAGTACTTC	CSARQYSSSYEQYF
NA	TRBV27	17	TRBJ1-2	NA	TGTGCCAGCAGTCCCTCCCTCTTACGGGGCGGCGGCTATGGCTACACCTTC	CASSPSLLRGGGYGYTF
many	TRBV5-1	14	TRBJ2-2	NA	TGCGCCAGCAGCTGGGAACTCAACACCGGGGAGCTGTTTTTT	CASSWELNTGELFF
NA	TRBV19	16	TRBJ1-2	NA	TGTGCCAGTAGTAAGTTTCTGCCAGACACTAACTATGGCTACACCTTC	CASSKFLPDTNYGYTF
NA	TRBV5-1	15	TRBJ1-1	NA	TGCGCCAGCAGCTTGGACAGCCACAGCAACACTGAAGCTTTCTTT	CASSLDSHSNTEAFF
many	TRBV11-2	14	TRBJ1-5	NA	TGTGCCAGCAGCTTAGATGGAGGGTATCAGCCCCAGCATTTT	CASSLDGGYQPQHF
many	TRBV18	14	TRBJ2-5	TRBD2	TGTGCCAGCTCACCCCTAGCGGCCAAAGAGACCCAGTACTTC	CASSPLAAKETQYF
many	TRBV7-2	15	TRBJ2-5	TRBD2	TGTGCCAGCAGCTTTCCTAGCGGGGGGGAAGAGACCCAGTACTTC	CASSFPSGGEETQYF
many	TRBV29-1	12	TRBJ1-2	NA	TGCAGCGTTGAAGAAAAAGGGGATGGCTACACCTTC	CSVEEKGDGYTF
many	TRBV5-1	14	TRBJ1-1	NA	TGCGCCAGCAGCACGGGACTAGAGAACACTGAAGCTTTCTTT	CASSTGLENTEAFF
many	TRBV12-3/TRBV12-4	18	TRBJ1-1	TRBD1	TGTGCCAGCAGCAAAGCGCCGGGACAGGGTAAAGATAACACTGAAGCTTTCTTT	CASSKAPGQGKDNTEAFF
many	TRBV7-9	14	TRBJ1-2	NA	TGTGCCAGCAGCTTAGAGGCGGAGGGGCTTGGCTACACCTTC	CASSLEAEGLGYTF
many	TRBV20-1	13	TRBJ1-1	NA	TGCAGTGCTAGAGACAGGCTGGGCACTGAAGCTTTCTTT	CSARDRLGTEAFF
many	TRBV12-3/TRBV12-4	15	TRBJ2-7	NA	TGTGCCAGCAGTCCACAGGGTCAGTGGGGCTACGAGCAGTACTTC	CASSPQGQWGYEQYF
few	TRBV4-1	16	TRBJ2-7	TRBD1	TGCGCCAGCAGCCAAGGGCCGGGACAGGGACAATACGAGCAGTACTTC	CASSQGPGQGQYEQYF
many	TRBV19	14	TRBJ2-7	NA	TGTGCCAGTAGTATAAGGCCGGGAAACTACGAGCAGTACTTC	CASSIRPGNYEQYF
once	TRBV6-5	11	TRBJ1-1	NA	TGTGCCAGCAGTTCCTCAGGGAAAGCTTTCTTT	CASSSSGKAFF
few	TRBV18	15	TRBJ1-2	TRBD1	TGTGCCAGCTCACCGCCCCCGGACAGGGGATATGGCTACACCTTC	CASSPPPDRGYGYTF
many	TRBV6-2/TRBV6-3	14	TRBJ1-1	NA	TGTGCCAGCAGTTACCTCGCAGGGACCACTGAAGCTTTCTTT	CASSYLAGTTEAFF
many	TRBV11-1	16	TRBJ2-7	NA	TGTGCCAGCAGCCCTCGGACCTTTCTATCGGGCTACGAGCAGTACTTC	CASSPRTFLSGYEQYF
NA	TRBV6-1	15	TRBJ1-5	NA	TGTGCCAGCAGGTCTGGTCAGGGGCCCTCTCAGCCCCAGCATTTT	CASRSGQGPSQPQHF
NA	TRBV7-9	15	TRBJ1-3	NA	TGTGCCAGCAGCTCCGGGACGCTCTCTGGAAACACCATATATTTT	CASSSGTLSGNTIYF
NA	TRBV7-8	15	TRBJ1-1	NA	TGTGCCAGCAGCTTAGTTCGGACAGAGAACACTGAAGCTTTCTTT	CASSLVRTENTEAFF
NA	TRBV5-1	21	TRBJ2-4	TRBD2	TGCGCCAGCAGCTTGTGGGCCGCTAGCGGGAGGGCCGTTGTGACCAAAAACATTCAGTACTTC	CASSLWAASGRAVVTKNIQYF
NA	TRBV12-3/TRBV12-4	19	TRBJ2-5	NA	TGTGCCAGCACCCCGATCCACATGGGAGTCCCCGAGGTGGTTGAGACCCAGTACTTC	CASTPIHMGVPEVVETQYF
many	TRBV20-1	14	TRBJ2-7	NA	TGCAGTGCTCCGTTTCAGGGGGGAAATTACGAGCAGTACTTC	CSAPFQGGNYEQYF